A single sample gave rise to the 24 T cell receptor beta chains below, sequenced in a study of beta chain features in type 1 diabetes. The investigators reverse transcribed all of the isolated RNA, so they sequenced expressed TCRB transcripts. Here immunoSEQ multiplex PCR was the method, and the copy in TCRdb shows in-frame clones only, minus some. In the table there are hundreds of thousands of clones, 30% of which are singletons. The sequencing input was naive CD4+ T cells from blood. The receptors derive from a man between 18 and 35 years old in good health.

CDR3 bases: TGCGCCAGCAGCCAAGATGCTGCCTACAGGGCGATTTACAATGAGCAGTTCTTC. Translated: CASSQDAAYRAIYNEQFF. The chain combines TRBV4-1 with TRBJ2-1; a weak D match, TRBD1 (6 bases). From germline, CDR1 is MGHRA and CDR2 YSYEKL. The CDR3 covers 18 residues. Trimming took off 0 bases at V and 4 bases at J, with 19 bases between the two ends.

This clone has a handful of counts. This chain links TRBV14 with TRBJ2-5, with 11 bases fitting TRBD2. From germline, CDR1 is SGHDN and CDR2 FVKESK. V was clipped by 3 bases and J by 1 base; unmatched bases: 1. The CDR3 runs 15 residues. CDR3 coding DNA: TGTGCCAGCAGCCAGGGACTAGCGGCCCAAGAGACCCAGTACTTC. Translating it yields CASSQGLAAQETQYF. The full variable domain, in which reference TRBV14 and TRBJ2-5 provide the parts outside the CDR3, is EAGVTQFPSHSVIEKGQTVTLRCDPISGHDNLYWYRRVMGKEIKFLLHFVKESKQDESGMPNNRFLAERTGGTYSTLKVQPAELEDSGVYFCASSQGLAAQETQYFGPGTRLLVL.

This clone has just a few counts. Other DNA variants within this sample encode the same CDR3. CDR3 sequence reads: CAWSKGGETQYF. The CDR3 region has the DNA TGTGCCTGGAGTAAGGGGGGAGAGACCCAGTACTTC. J is TRBJ2-5 and V is TRBV30; perhaps D is TRBD1 or TRBD2 (6 bases each). This CDR3 spans 12 amino acids. The V end was cut by 2 bases, the J end by 4 bases, with 8 bases between. The germline V gene encodes CDR1 GTSNPN and CDR2 SVGIG (reference sequence). Complete variable domain (other parts from reference TRBV30 and TRBJ2-5): SQTIHQWPATLVQPVGSPLSLECTVEGTSNPNLYWYRQAAGRGLQLLFYSVGIGQISSEVPQNLSASRPQDRQFILSSKKLLLSDSGFYLCAWSKGGETQYFGPGTRLLVL.

V gene TRBV30 combines with J gene TRBJ1-5; the D gene is possibly TRBD1 (6 bases). CDR1 is GTSNPN and CDR2 is SVGIG in the germline V gene (reference sequence). The CDR3 has 15 residues. The ends were cut back, 1 base at V and 7 bases at J, with 17 bases in the middle. In nucleotides, the CDR3 is TGTGCCTGGAGTGAGTCGGGGGGCCTCGACCAGCCCCAGCATTTT. Translating it yields CAWSESGGLDQPQHF. Supplemented by reference TRBV30 and TRBJ1-5, the full variable domain reads SQTIHQWPATLVQPVGSPLSLECTVEGTSNPNLYWYRQAAGRGLQLLFYSVGIGQISSEVPQNLSASRPQDRQFILSSKKLLLSDSGFYLCAWSESGGLDQPQHFGDGTRLSIL.

The chain links TRBV6-5 to TRBJ2-3, with a possible D match to TRBD1 (6 bases). Trimming left V 6 bases short and J 5 bases short, with 12 bases between. The CDR3 is made up of 13 amino acids. Germline V gives CDR1 MNHEY, CDR2 SVGAGI. CDR3 sequence (DNA): TGTGCCAGCAGAACACAGGGAAGAGATACGCAGTATTTT. It translates to CASRTQGRDTQYF.

The chain links TRBV6-5 to TRBJ2-1, with D possibly TRBD2 on 5 matching bases. Trimming removed 4 bases from V and 9 bases from J, with 22 bases in between. The CDR3 is 16 amino acids. Germline assignment: CDR1 MNHEY and CDR2 SVGAGI. CDR3 in DNA: TGTGCCAGCAGTTCGCCGGGGTGGTCGACGGCAGGTGAGCAGTTCTTC. Amino acid sequence: CASSSPGWSTAGEQFF.

About this clone: The conserved phenylalanine or tryptophan is not found at the CDR3 terminus, so this likely reflects a read error. It is unclear where the CDR3 begins or ends on the DNA, so no DNA is shown, and the CDR3 is as TCRdb lists it. The chain couples TRBV6-6 to TRBJ2-3; the table's D call of TRBD2 was not tested on the DNA. The CDR3 spans 13 residues, counting both ends. Germline V gene lookup returns CDR1 MNHNY and CDR2 SVGAGI (reference sequence). CDR3 residues: CASSYGSGRRLAL.

V is TRBV28 and J is TRBJ2-1; D is unclear. CDR3 length equals 14 residues. The V end was cut by 5 bases, the J end by 6 bases, with 14 bases between. CDR1 is MDHEN, CDR2 SYDVKM, per germline. CDR3 in amino acids: CASSTLGPSNEQFF. The CDR3, as DNA: TGTGCCAGCAGTACCCTTGGGCCCAGCAATGAGCAGTTCTTC.

CDR3 sequence: CASSPEGGTDTQYF. DNA of the CDR3: TGCGCCAGCAGCCCGGAGGGGGGCACAGATACGCAGTATTTT. The chain couples TRBV5-1 to TRBJ2-3; TRBD1 or TRBD2 may be the D gene (6 bases each). V lost 4 bases and J lost 1, with 10 bases in between. Per the germline V gene, CDR1 is SGHRS and CDR2 is YFSETQ. This CDR3 has 14 amino acids.

This clone was recorded a few times. This chain links TRBV18 with TRBJ2-1, with D possibly TRBD1 on 5 matching bases. The length of the CDR3 is 15 residues. CDR1 is KGHSH, CDR2 LQKENI, per germline. Between the trimmed V and J ends, which lost 6 bases and 6 bases, there was a span of 18 bases. The CDR3 protein is CASSNLPQGFNEQFF. DNA of the CDR3: TGTGCCAGCTCTAACCTTCCCCAGGGTTTCAATGAGCAGTTCTTC.

This clone showed up just a few times. The chain uses TRBV7-2 and TRBJ2-7; tentatively, D is TRBD1 (6 bases). There are 16 residues in the CDR3. V dropped 4 bases and J dropped 4 bases, with 20 bases sitting between them. From germline, CDR1 is SGHTA and CDR2 FQGNSA. CDR3 in DNA: TGTGCCAGCAGCTCCCGTGCAGGGGTGGAGTCATACGAGCAGTACTTC. It encodes CASSSRAGVESYEQYF.

The chain employs TRBV30 and TRBJ1-2; TRBD1 might be the D (6 bases). Germline CDR1 reads GTSNPN; CDR2 reads SVGIG (reference sequence). The CDR3 spans 13 residues. The V end was cut by 2 bases, the J end by 8 bases, with 15 bases between. In DNA, the CDR3 is TGTGCCTGGAGTCTACAGGGACTCGGCGGCTACACCTTC. Amino acids: CAWSLQGLGGYTF.

The V call is TRBV29-1, the J call TRBJ2-7; D remains unclear. CDR1 is SQVTM and CDR2 is ANQGSEA in the germline V gene. Trimming took off 4 bases at V and 2 bases at J, with 12 bases between the two ends. This CDR3 region has 13 residues. The CDR3 is CSVGSRATYEQYF. CDR3 nucleotides: TGCAGCGTTGGGTCAAGGGCGACCTACGAGCAGTACTTC.

About this clone: Distinct nucleotide sequences in the sample also encode this CDR3. The rearrangement joins TRBV30 to TRBJ2-1, with unresolved D. The CDR3 totals 14 residues. V lost 0 bases, J lost 7 bases, and 13 bases lay in between. Germline CDR1 GTSNPN, CDR2 SVGIG (reference sequence). The CDR3 coding sequence is TGTGCCTGGAGTGTTGGTTCGGTGGGTAATGAGCAGTTCTTC. Protein sequence: CAWSVGSVGNEQFF.

This rearrangement joins TRBV7-2 to TRBJ2-1; 10 nucleotides match TRBD2. The CDR3 length is 14 residues. The ends lost 5 bases at V and 4 bases at J; junction bases unmatched: 2. CDR1 and CDR2 (germline): SGHTA, FQGNSA. For the CDR3, the DNA is TGTGCCAGCAGCCGGACTAGCGGATACAATGAGCAGTTCTTC. Translated, it gives CASSRTSGYNEQFF.

This clone was seen a few times. This chain uses TRBV23-1 with TRBJ2-3; 11 nucleotides agree with TRBD1. TRBV23-1 is known as an ORF, though its function is uncertain. The CDR3 length is 17 residues. With V trimmed by 2 bases and J by 3 bases, 7 bases remained unmatched. CDR3 in DNA: TGCGCCAGCAGTCAAACCGGACAGGGGGCTAGGACAGATACGCAGTATTTT. Protein: CASSQTGQGARTDTQYF.

In nucleotides, the CDR3 is TGTGCCAGCAGGGCCCGGGGCAGGGTGATTCTCGAGCAGTACTTC. Protein product: CASRARGRVILEQYF. The chain carries TRBV27 and TRBJ2-7; the D call may be TRBD1 or TRBD2 (5 bases each). The CDR3 consists of 15 residues. V was cut by 6 bases and J by 6 bases, with 21 bases left in between. Germline lookup yields CDR1 MNHEY and CDR2 SMNVEV (reference sequence).

V usage is TRBV10-3 and J usage is TRBJ1-2, with TRBD1 identical over 8 bases. The CDR3 contains 14 residues. V was clipped by 4 bases and J by 3 bases; unmatched bases: 4. From germline, CDR1 is ENHRY and CDR2 SYGVKD. CDR3 in DNA: TGTGCCATCAGTGGGACAGGGTGGGACTATGGCTACACCTTC. This sequence encodes CAISGTGWDYGYTF.

V is TRBV28 and J is TRBJ1-1; TRBD1 aligns across 7 bases. J was trimmed by 2 bases and V by 5 bases; bases with no gene match: 14. The CDR3 is 17 amino acids. Looked up from germline, CDR1 is MDHEN and CDR2 is SYDVKM. The CDR3 loop reads CASSQGGGTSGNTEAFF. The CDR3 region has the DNA TGTGCCAGCAGTCAAGGGGGCGGGACGTCCGGCAACACTGAAGCTTTCTTT.

The chain couples TRBV6-5 to TRBJ2-5, with a possible D match to TRBD1 (5 bases). Germline CDR1 and CDR2: MNHEY and SVGAGI. V was cut by 0 bases and J by 6 bases, with 14 bases left in between. CDR3 length equals 15 residues. The CDR3 here is CASSYSWQGMKTQYF. The DNA for the CDR3 is TGTGCCAGCAGTTACTCGTGGCAGGGAATGAAGACCCAGTACTTC.

The CDR3 here is CASSAPRGNEQYF. As DNA, the CDR3 is TGTGCCAGCAGTGCTCCGAGAGGAAACGAGCAGTACTTC. V gene TRBV25-1 combines with J gene TRBJ2-7; D uncertain. This CDR3 comprises 13 residues. Germline V CDR1 and CDR2: MGHDK, SYGVNS. V was cut by 4 bases and J by 5 bases, with 12 bases left in between.

CDR3 DNA sequence: TGTGCCAGCAAAGACCGACAAGAGACCCAGTACTTC. It is translated as CASKDRQETQYF. The chain couples TRBV6-5 to TRBJ2-5, with D unresolved. Germline lookup yields CDR1 MNHEY and CDR2 SVGAGI. CDR3 length: 12 residues. V lost 7 bases, J lost 2 bases, and 8 bases lay in between.

This chain uses TRBV13 with TRBJ2-1; weak D call: TRBD2 (5 bases). CDR1 is PRHDT, CDR2 FYEKMQ, per germline (reference sequence). Trimming pared 2 bases from V and 8 bases from J, leaving 16 bases between. The CDR3 loop spans 15 amino acids. CDR3 in DNA: TGTGCCAGCAGCTTATTACTGGGGAGTCGGTATGAGCAGTTCTTC. It specifies CASSLLLGSRYEQFF.

There are a few counts of this clone. The V call is TRBV7-2, the J call TRBJ1-1; D might be TRBD1 (5 bases). The CDR3 is made up of 15 amino acids. Trimming pared 5 bases from V and 1 base from J, leaving 14 bases between. Germline V lookup: CDR1 SGHTA, CDR2 FQGNSA. CDR3 sequence reads: CASSLLSRANTEAFF. The CDR3 DNA follows: TGTGCCAGCAGCCTCCTGAGCAGGGCGAACACTGAAGCTTTCTTT. Filled out from reference TRBV7-2 and TRBJ1-1, the complete variable domain reads GAGVSQSPSNKVTEKGKDVELRCDPISGHTALYWYRQSLGQGLEFLIYFQGNSAPDKSGLPSDRFSAERTGGSVSTLTIQRTQQEDSAVYLCASSLLSRANTEAFFGQGTRLTVV.